The next 30 T cell receptor beta chains were all read from a single sample in a study of CD8 T cells in Susac syndrome. RNA amounts of roughly 0.45 to 1 ug underwent reverse transcription with random hexamers. TCRdb fed the immunoSEQ multiplex PCR reads into MiXCR, producing one record per CDR3 protein. This sample has some 120,000 distinct CDR3 sequences, with nearly 95% found just once. The sample consisted of CD4+ T cells from PBMCs. These receptors all stem from a human donor in good health.

The chain joins TRBV7-6 to TRBJ2-7; maybe TRBD2 (6 bases). CDR1 is SGHVS, CDR2 FNYEAQ, per germline. The CDR3 length is 15 residues. V lost 0 bases and J lost 2, with 11 bases in between. The DNA of the CDR3 is TGTGCCAGCAGCTTAGCCCAAGGAGGGACCTACGAGCAGTACTTC. Its protein is CASSLAQGGTYEQYF.

V usage is TRBV27 and J usage is TRBJ2-7, with 7 positions matching TRBD1. Per the germline V gene, CDR1 is MNHEY and CDR2 is SMNVEV (reference sequence). There are 15 residues in the CDR3. Unmatched junction bases numbered 4, after V lost 0 bases and J lost 2 bases. The CDR3 reads CASSLSTGRTYEQYF. CDR3 in DNA: TGTGCCAGCAGTTTATCGACAGGGAGAACCTACGAGCAGTACTTC.

This sequence joins TRBV3-1 and TRBJ2-3, with TRBD2 matching over 8 bases. The CDR3 has 15 residues. V lost 2 bases, J lost 6 bases, and 7 bases stayed unmatched. CDR1 is LGHDT, CDR2 YNNKEL, per germline (reference sequence). CDR3 DNA: TGTGCCAGCAGCCAATACGGGAGGGTCGGTGATACGCAGTATTTT. Protein sequence: CASSQYGRVGDTQYF.

The V call is TRBV5-4, the J call TRBJ2-6; D possibly corresponds to TRBD2 (6 bases). The CDR3 contains 17 residues. V lost 4 bases, J lost 1 base, and 15 bases lay in between. The germline V gene encodes CDR1 SGHNT and CDR2 YYREEE (reference sequence). The CDR3 sequence is CASSPGTSTSGANVLTF. Here the CDR3 DNA reads TGTGCCAGCAGCCCGGGGACTTCCACGTCTGGGGCCAACGTCCTGACTTTC. Drawing the rest from reference TRBV5-4 and TRBJ2-6, the complete variable domain is ETGVTQSPTHLIKTRGQQVTLRCSSQSGHNTVSWYQQALGQGPQFIFQYYREEENGRGNFPPRFSGLQFPNYSSELNVNALELDDSALYLCASSPGTSTSGANVLTFGAGSRLTVL.

The chain recombines TRBV20-1 with TRBJ2-2; TRBD1 is a possible D gene (6 bases). Deletions cut 3 bases from V and 1 base from J, with 9 bases between. CDR3 length equals 14 residues. The germline gives CDR1 DFQATT, CDR2 SNEGSKA (reference sequence). Here the CDR3 reads CSARKGGNTGELFF. CDR3 DNA sequence: TGCAGTGCTAGGAAAGGGGGGAACACCGGGGAGCTGTTTTTT.

This chain joins TRBV10-3 and TRBJ1-3; D is unresolved. V was pared by 2 bases and J by 8 bases, with 13 bases between. The CDR3 is 14 residues long. Per germline, CDR1 ENHRY and CDR2 SYGVKD. CDR3 protein: CAISEGLPGDTIYF. The CDR3 region has the DNA TGTGCCATCAGTGAGGGCCTCCCGGGAGACACCATATATTTT.

This sequence joins TRBV28 and TRBJ2-7; the D gene is possibly TRBD2 (5 bases). V was trimmed by 1 base and J by 0 bases, leaving 13 bases between them. Germline CDR1 is MDHEN and CDR2 is SYDVKM. The CDR3 totals 16 residues. The DNA of the CDR3 is TGTGCCAGCAGTTTATCGGCGGGCCCGAGCTCCTACGAGCAGTACTTC. It specifies CASSLSAGPSSYEQYF. Full variable domain (rest looked up from reference TRBV28 and TRBJ2-7): DVKVTQSSRYLVKRTGEKVFLECVQDMDHENMFWYRQDPGLGLRLIYFSYDVKMKEKGDIPEGYSVSREKKERFSLILESASTNQTSMYLCASSLSAGPSSYEQYFGPGTRLTVT.

The chain employs TRBV15 and TRBJ2-7, with a possible D match to TRBD2 (5 bases). CDR3 length: 15 residues. Trimming shortened V by 1 base and J by 7 bases, and 17 bases separated the two germline ends. Germline lookup yields CDR1 LNHNV and CDR2 YYDKDF (reference sequence). CDR3 residues: CATSRGSRESAEQYF. CDR3 bases: TGTGCCACCAGCAGAGGCTCTCGGGAATCCGCGGAGCAGTACTTC.

V gene TRBV14 combines with J gene TRBJ2-6; tentatively, D is TRBD1 (5 bases). The CDR3 length is 19 residues. The V and J ends lost 1 base and 1 base respectively, with 17 bases between them. Germline assignment: CDR1 SGHDN and CDR2 FVKESK. The CDR3 protein is CASSQVVGQMLSGANVLTF. The CDR3, as DNA: TGTGCCAGCAGCCAAGTTGTAGGACAAATGTTATCTGGGGCCAACGTCCTGACTTTC. Full variable domain (outside the CDR3, taken from reference TRBV14 and TRBJ2-6): EAGVTQFPSHSVIEKGQTVTLRCDPISGHDNLYWYRRVMGKEIKFLLHFVKESKQDESGMPNNRFLAERTGGTYSTLKVQPAELEDSGVYFCASSQVVGQMLSGANVLTFGAGSRLTVL.

The chain is built from TRBV20-1 and TRBJ2-5; TRBD1 matches at 7 bases. CDR1 and CDR2 (germline): DFQATT, SNEGSKA (reference sequence). Losses at the gene ends were 7 bases for V and 2 bases for J; bases not matched to a gene: 4. There are 12 residues in the CDR3. This CDR3 is CSGKGQQETQYF. CDR3 coding DNA: TGCAGTGGCAAGGGACAGCAAGAGACCCAGTACTTC.

This clonotype was detected once. The chain employs TRBV3-1 and TRBJ2-7; TRBD1 is a possible D gene (5 bases). Per germline, CDR1 LGHDT and CDR2 YNNKEL (reference sequence). Trimming stripped 6 bases from V and 7 bases from J, with 10 bases between. The CDR3 sequence is 11 residues long. Written as DNA, the CDR3 is TGTGCCAGCAGGCAGGGCCCAGAGCAGTACTTC. Translation: CASRQGPEQYF.

The V gene is TRBV3-1, the J gene TRBJ2-7, with 11 bases matching TRBD2. CDR1 LGHDT and CDR2 YNNKEL come from the germline V gene (reference sequence). The CDR3 extends over 15 amino acids. The V and J ends lost 4 bases and 5 bases, in that order; junction bases with no gene match: 7. The CDR3 here is CASSPTSGIHDEQYF. DNA for the CDR3: TGTGCCAGCAGCCCGACTAGCGGGATTCACGACGAGCAGTACTTC.

The gene calls are TRBV2 and TRBJ2-5, with a tentative D call TRBD1 (6 bases). Germline loops: CDR1 SNHLY, CDR2 FYNNEI. The CDR3 length is 15 residues. The V gene lost 7 bases and the J gene lost 2 bases, with 17 bases spanning the gap. The CDR3 DNA follows: TGTGCCAGCACCCTACAGGGCTCGGGGCAAGAGACCCAGTACTTC. It encodes CASTLQGSGQETQYF. The variable domain in full, with the rest retrieved from reference TRBV2 and TRBJ2-5, is EPEVTQTPSHQVTQMGQEVILRCVPISNHLYFYWYRQILGQKVEFLVSFYNNEISEKSEIFDDQFSVERPDGSNFTLKIRSTKLEDSAMYFCASTLQGSGQETQYFGPGTRLLVL.

This chain joins TRBV6-5 and TRBJ2-7; TRBD2 might be the D (5 bases). The CDR3 is made up of 15 amino acids. Germline lookup yields CDR1 MNHEY and CDR2 SVGAGI. Trimming cost V 4 bases and J 4 bases, with 17 bases left between them. CDR3 coding DNA: TGTGCCAGCAGTTCGACTTTAGACTACCGATACGAGCAGTACTTC. It specifies CASSSTLDYRYEQYF.

The J gene is TRBJ1-4, the V gene TRBV3-1, with a tentative D call TRBD1 (5 bases). Trimming removed 3 bases at V and 8 bases at J, with 16 bases between. The germline V gene has CDR1 LGHDT and CDR2 YNNKEL (reference sequence). The CDR3 has 15 residues. The CDR3 DNA reads as TGTGCCAGCAGCCAGGCTCCCGACCGGGGGGAAAAACTGTTTTTT. This codes for CASSQAPDRGEKLFF.

This clonotype came up once. The J gene is TRBJ2-3, the V gene TRBV2; 7 bases are shared with TRBD2. The CDR3 runs to 11 residues. Germline assignment: CDR1 SNHLY and CDR2 FYNNEI. Germline trimming cut 8 bases from V and 6 bases from J; bases unmatched to any gene: 2. The DNA of the CDR3 is TGTGCCAGCTCGCGGGAGGATACGCAGTATTTT. This sequence encodes CASSREDTQYF. Full variable domain (rest looked up from reference TRBV2 and TRBJ2-3): EPEVTQTPSHQVTQMGQEVILRCVPISNHLYFYWYRQILGQKVEFLVSFYNNEISEKSEIFDDQFSVERPDGSNFTLKIRSTKLEDSAMYFCASSREDTQYFGPGTRLTVL.

The rearrangement uses TRBV28 and TRBJ2-7; D possibly uses TRBD1 or TRBD2 (5 bases each). The CDR3 totals 12 residues. Germline V gives CDR1 MDHEN, CDR2 SYDVKM. The germline V and J ends were trimmed by 8 bases and 1 base, with 9 bases remaining between them. The CDR3 DNA reads as TGTGCCAGCTTCGGGGCTTCCTACGAGCAGTACTTC. Its translation is CASFGASYEQYF. The full variable domain, its missing parts supplied by reference TRBV28 and TRBJ2-7, is DVKVTQSSRYLVKRTGEKVFLECVQDMDHENMFWYRQDPGLGLRLIYFSYDVKMKEKGDIPEGYSVSREKKERFSLILESASTNQTSMYLCASFGASYEQYFGPGTRLTVT.

J is TRBJ2-5 and V is TRBV7-2; TRBD2 is a possible D gene (5 bases). The CDR3 loop spans 12 amino acids. Between the trimmed V and J ends, which lost 6 bases and 7 bases, there was a span of 12 bases. CDR1 and CDR2 from the germline V gene are SGHTA and FQGNSA. CDR3: CASRPPAGTQYF. The DNA for the CDR3 is TGTGCCAGCAGGCCACCGGCGGGGACCCAGTACTTC.

The rearrangement joins TRBV13 to TRBJ2-7; 12 nucleotides agree with TRBD2. This CDR3 contains 15 residues. Germline V gene sequence: CDR1 PRHDT, CDR2 FYEKMQ (reference sequence). The V gene end was trimmed by 3 bases and the J gene end by 3 bases; junction bases not matched to a gene: 3. The CDR3 spells CASSFRTSGNYEQYF. The CDR3 DNA reads TGTGCCAGCAGCTTCCGGACTAGCGGGAACTACGAGCAGTACTTC.

The gene calls are TRBV29-1 and TRBJ1-2; D is possibly TRBD1 (6 bases). V gave up 5 bases and J gave up 10 bases, with 14 bases separating them. CDR1 and CDR2 from the germline V gene are SQVTM and ANQGSEA. The CDR3 spans 11 residues. For the CDR3, the DNA is TGCAGCGTTAGGGGGGCTCGTGTCTACACCTTC. Its translation: CSVRGARVYTF.

The chain has TRBV28 and TRBJ1-2; no firm D call. The CDR3 runs to 15 residues. CDR1 is MDHEN and CDR2 is SYDVKM in the germline V gene. The V end was cut by 1 base, the J end by 5 bases, with 14 bases between. The CDR3 bases are TGTGCCAGCAGTTTATTTACGCTTCAAAGTTATGGCTACACCTTC. Protein product: CASSLFTLQSYGYTF.

V gene TRBV6-5 combines with J gene TRBJ2-1; D gene uncertain. The CDR3 is 13 residues long. In germline, CDR1 is MNHEY, CDR2 SVGAGI. V shed 8 bases and J shed 4 bases, with 12 bases lying between them. The CDR3 spells CASQTSLYNEQFF. CDR3 bases: TGTGCCAGCCAAACGTCCCTGTACAATGAGCAGTTCTTC.

V gene TRBV7-9 combines with J gene TRBJ2-5; 11 bases map to TRBD2. V trimming: 4 bases; J trimming: 5 bases; junction bases outside the gene matches: 12. Germline lookup yields CDR1 SEHNR and CDR2 FQNEAQ (reference sequence). The CDR3 has 17 amino acids. For the CDR3, the DNA is TGTGCCAGCAGCTCACGACTAGCGGGACGCCGAAGGGAGACCCAGTACTTC. Amino acids: CASSSRLAGRRRETQYF.

This chain connects TRBV6-5 to TRBJ2-5; the D gene is possibly TRBD2 (5 bases). The CDR3 length is 14 residues. Germline CDR1 reads MNHEY; CDR2 reads SVGAGI. The ends were cut back, 10 bases at V and 1 base at J, with 16 bases in the middle. The CDR3 sequence is CATRGSRAQETQYF. DNA for the CDR3: TGTGCCACCCGGGGTAGCCGAGCCCAAGAGACCCAGTACTTC.

V and J are TRBV6-5 and TRBJ2-4; 11 positions agree with TRBD1. The germline V gene encodes CDR1 MNHEY and CDR2 SVGAGI. The trim removed 3 bases at V and 1 base at J, leaving 8 bases unmatched. This CDR3 comprises 18 residues. CDR3 sequence reads: CASSYGTGGSGAKNIQYF. DNA for the CDR3: TGTGCCAGCAGTTATGGGACAGGGGGGAGCGGGGCCAAAAACATTCAGTACTTC.

The chain couples TRBV12-3 or TRBV12-4 to TRBJ2-1, with no clear D. V lost 2 bases, J lost 9 bases, and 8 bases lay in between. There are 12 residues in the CDR3. This chain's CDR3 is CASSLTVGEQFF. CDR3 coding DNA: TGTGCCAGCAGTTTAACTGTTGGTGAGCAGTTCTTC.

In its sample, this clonotype was seen once. This chain links TRBV7-9 with TRBJ2-5; 9 bases map to TRBD1. This CDR3 region has 14 residues. CDR1 is SEHNR and CDR2 is FQNEAQ in the germline V gene (reference sequence). The ends lost 6 bases at V and 5 bases at J; junction bases unmatched: 7. The CDR3 reads CASRSQGAGETQYF. For the CDR3, the DNA is TGTGCCAGCAGATCACAGGGGGCTGGGGAGACCCAGTACTTC.

CDR3 nucleotide sequence: TGTGCCTGGAGTGCCCCCTCTGGAAACACCATATATTTT. Protein: CAWSAPSGNTIYF. The chain links TRBV30 to TRBJ1-3; D not resolved. V lost 1 base to trimming and J lost 0 bases, with 4 bases between them. Germline values: CDR1 GTSNPN, CDR2 SVGIG (reference sequence). There are 13 residues in the CDR3.

The chain couples TRBV28 to TRBJ1-5; 7 bases agree with TRBD1. The CDR3 is 17 residues long. Germline lookup yields CDR1 MDHEN and CDR2 SYDVKM. V was pared by 6 bases and J by 0 bases, with 11 bases of the junction left unmatched. As DNA, the CDR3 is TGTGCCAGCAGGCCCACCGGACAGGCCTATAGCAATCAGCCCCAGCATTTT. It specifies CASRPTGQAYSNQPQHF.

This chain joins TRBV7-2 and TRBJ2-7, with D uncertain. CDR1 and CDR2 (germline): SGHTA, FQGNSA. The CDR3 extends over 15 amino acids. Trimming pared 2 bases from V and 2 bases from J, leaving 13 bases between. CDR3: CASSLRVGGPYEQYF. The DNA for the CDR3 is TGTGCCAGCAGCTTAAGGGTGGGCGGCCCCTACGAGCAGTACTTC.